A few counts support the clone carrying this T cell receptor beta chain. The antigen is not known. Sample treatment: roughly ten-day PBMC culture with coronavirus spike peptide pools or control peptides (ViraFEST assay). These data belong to a study of vaccination and CD4 T cells after COVID-19. This CDR3 region has 15 residues. From germline, CDR1 is DFQATT and CDR2 SNEGSKA (reference sequence). V was pared by 6 bases and J by 4 bases, with 13 bases of the junction left unmatched. The Oncomine TCR Beta short-read assay was applied to DNA of cultured CD4+ T cells. TCRdb called the PCR reads again in MiXCR, with one record for every CDR3 protein. The sample shows approximately 14,000 distinct CDR3 sequences, approximately 55% of them seen only once.

Source material: CD4+ T cells from blood, cultured in vitro. This chain uses TRBV20-1 with TRBJ2-7; 9 bases map to TRBD2. The receptor comes from a human donor who had recovered from COVID-19. This CDR3 is CSARTHSGRSYEQYF. The CDR3 nucleotides are TGCAGTGCCCGAACCCACAGCGGGAGGTCTTACGAGCAGTACTTC.